The rows below give T cell receptor beta chains drawn from one sample of a study of monozygotic twins with inflammatory bowel disease. TCRdb processed the 5' RACE reads again and assigns one entry to each CDR3 protein, with no DNA. The clone table shows some 440,000 distinct CDR3 sequences, with the ten largest holding around 2.4%. Sequencing was done on a sample of blood. The receptor set was obtained from a human donor with ulcerative colitis or Crohn's disease, or a healthy co-twin of an affected twin (not recorded which). The CDR3 runs from the conserved cysteine through the conserved F or W. Fields, in order: V gene, CDR3 length, J gene, CDR3 protein.

>TRBV6-1|16|TRBJ2-1
CASSAGLAGPPTEQFF
>TRBV5-1|16|TRBJ1-1
CASSLDGSFMNTEAFF
>TRBV20-1|11|TRBJ2-1
CSAMTGDMQFF
>TRBV18|15|TRBJ2-1
CASSGQVSSYNEQFF
>TRBV9|12|TRBJ2-2
CASSPVTGDLFF
>TRBV5-1|13|TRBJ1-1
CASLGQENTEAFF
>TRBV5-6|17|TRBJ1-5
CASSSGLGQGSNQPQHF
>TRBV20-1|15|TRBJ1-1
CSARDYGGIATEAFF
>TRBV9|14|TRBJ2-3
CASSITWSTDTQYF
>TRBV20-1|13|TRBJ1-2
CSASRQAYSGYTF
>TRBV5-6|13|TRBJ2-7
CASSLIRTYEQYF
>TRBV9|15|TRBJ2-5
CASSVAGGAGETQYF
>TRBV11-2|18|TRBJ2-1
CASNPNRADSGRGNEQFF
>TRBV6-2/TRBV6-3|15|TRBJ1-2
CASSEPGGRYYGYTF
>TRBV5-6|14|TRBJ1-1
CASSLKTGYAEAFF
>TRBV9|15|TRBJ2-1
CASSVDPSGGQEQFF
>TRBV2|15|TRBJ2-3
CASRLGLAGTDTQYF
>TRBV7-9|17|TRBJ2-1
CASSLAWGQGRGNEQFF
>TRBV5-1|15|TRBJ2-5
CASSRTDSVQETQYF
>TRBV15|17|TRBJ2-5
CATSRDTLAGGQETQYF
>TRBV24-1|15|TRBJ1-5
CATSGGRAPNQPQHF
>TRBV5-1|13|TRBJ1-1
CASSPGTNTEAFF
>TRBV5-4|15|TRBJ1-6
CASSIWTDYNSPLHF
>TRBV5-1|16|TRBJ2-7
CASSVTGTSASYEQYF
>TRBV30|13|TRBJ1-2
CAWTPGKTTGYTF
>TRBV4-2|17|TRBJ1-6
CASSPGHFSSYNSPLHF
>TRBV7-9|16|TRBJ1-6
CASSWGTGHNNSPLHF
>TRBV6-5|17|TRBJ2-6
CASGIRTGVTGANVLTF
>TRBV24-1|13|TRBJ2-5
CATSDLVGGTQYF
>TRBV28|18|TRBJ1-4
CASSPGGQGTLSNEKLFF
>TRBV5-1|18|TRBJ2-1
CASSLATGTPTSYNEQFF
>TRBV20-1|14|TRBJ2-7
CSATSGTGPFEQYF
>TRBV29-1|12|TRBJ2-1
CSVEDAGAEQFF
>TRBV2|13|TRBJ2-2
CASSDLVTGELFF
>TRBV12-3/TRBV12-4|12|TRBJ1-2
CASSLGYGGYTF
>TRBV27|14|TRBJ1-5
CASSLAGINQPQHF
>TRBV28|13|TRBJ1-3
CASSLRRGNSIYF
>TRBV30|13|TRBJ1-2
CAWSVGGPYGYTF
>TRBV5-5|15|TRBJ1-1
CASSLGGGSDTEAFF
>TRBV18|16|TRBJ1-1
CASSLDQSYMNTEAFF
>TRBV7-2|16|TRBJ2-5
CASSLSGGLGGKTQYF
>TRBV28|15|TRBJ2-7
CASTTPRDRVYEQYF
>TRBV18|17|TRBJ1-1
CASSPRRAGEMNTEAFF
>TRBV5-5|14|TRBJ1-1
CASSLAPRGTEAFF
>TRBV7-8|15|TRBJ2-1
CASSLANQGYNEQFF